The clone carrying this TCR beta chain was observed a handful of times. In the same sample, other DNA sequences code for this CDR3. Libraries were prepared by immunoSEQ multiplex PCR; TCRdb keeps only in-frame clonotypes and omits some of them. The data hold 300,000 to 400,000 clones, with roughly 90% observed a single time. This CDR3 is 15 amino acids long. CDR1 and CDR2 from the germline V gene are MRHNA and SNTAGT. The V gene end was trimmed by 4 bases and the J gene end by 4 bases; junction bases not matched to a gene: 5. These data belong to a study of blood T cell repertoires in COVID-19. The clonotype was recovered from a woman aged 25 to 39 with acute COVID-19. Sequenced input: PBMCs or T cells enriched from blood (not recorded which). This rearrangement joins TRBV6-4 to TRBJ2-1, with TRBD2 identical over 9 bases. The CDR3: CASSASGEPYNEQFF. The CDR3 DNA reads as TGTGCCAGCAGTGCTAGCGGGGAACCATACAATGAGCAGTTCTTC.